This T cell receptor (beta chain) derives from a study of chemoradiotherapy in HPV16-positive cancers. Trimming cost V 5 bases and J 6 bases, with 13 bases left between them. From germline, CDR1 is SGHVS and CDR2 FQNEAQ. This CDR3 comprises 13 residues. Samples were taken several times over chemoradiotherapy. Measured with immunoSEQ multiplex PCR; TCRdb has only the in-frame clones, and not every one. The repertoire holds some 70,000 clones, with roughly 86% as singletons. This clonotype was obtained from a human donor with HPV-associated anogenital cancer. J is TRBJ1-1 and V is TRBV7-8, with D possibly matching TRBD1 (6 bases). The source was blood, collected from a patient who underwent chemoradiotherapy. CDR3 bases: TGTGCCAGCAGCCATGATCCAGGGGCTGAAGCTTTCTTT. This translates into CASSHDPGAEAFF.